The 7 T cell receptor beta chains presented below share a single source sample, sequenced in a study of radiotherapy plus CTLA-4 blockade in lung cancer. Profiling relied on immunoSEQ multiplex PCR, and the TCRdb table lists in-frame clones only, not all of them. This repertoire shows tens of thousands of clones, around three quarters found once; its top ten account for roughly a tenth. The sample in question was peripheral blood, obtained from a patient treated with radiotherapy plus ipilimumab. These receptors were collected from a human donor with non-small cell lung cancer who had a complete response to radiotherapy plus ipilimumab.

As regards this clone: A much larger clone differs from this one at a single base, so this may be a read error. This sample also contains other DNA sequences that code for the same CDR3. V gene TRBV4-1 combines with J gene TRBJ1-1; 7 bases align to TRBD1. The length of the CDR3 is 16 residues. The germline V gene has CDR1 MGHRA and CDR2 YSYEKL. Trimming at V came to 0 bases and at J to 1 base, leaving 5 bases not matched to a gene. This CDR3 is CASSQDARQGNTEAFF. The CDR3 coding sequence is TGCGCCAGCAGCCAAGATGCCCGACAGGGGAACACTGAAGCTTTCTTT.

The chain links TRBV2 to TRBJ2-6; D might be TRBD1 (6 bases). This CDR3 is built from 16 residues. CDR1 is SNHLY and CDR2 is FYNNEI in the germline V gene. The V gene lost 9 bases and the J gene lost 1 base, with 16 bases spanning the gap. This CDR3 is CASTGTPWSGANVLTF. CDR3 bases: TGTGCCAGTACCGGGACACCGTGGTCTGGGGCCAACGTCCTGACTTTC.

This clone appeared a single time. Mismatch with germline at one junction end may stem from a read error. In the same sample, other DNA sequences code for this CDR3. This sequence joins TRBV9 and TRBJ1-6, with no clear D. The germline CDR1 and CDR2 sequences are SGDLS and YYNGEE. CDR3 length equals 14 residues. The CDR3 region has the DNA TGTGCCAGCAGCCCCCTAACGACGGATTCACCCCTTCACTTT. It specifies CASSPLTTDSPLHF. The full variable domain, rest sourced from reference TRBV9 and TRBJ1-6, is DSGVTQTPKHLITATGQRVTLRCSPRSGDLSVYWYQQSLDQGLQFLIQYYNGEERAKGNILERFSAQQFPDLHSELNLSSLELGDSALYFCASSPLTTDSPLHFGNGTRLTVT.

For the CDR3, the DNA is TGTGCCAGCAGCTTGTGGGGCACAGGGGAATCCCTCCCCGAGCAGTACTTC. Translating it yields CASSLWGTGESLPEQYF. The chain is built from TRBV5-4 and TRBJ2-7, with 7 bases aligning to TRBD1. Trimming cost V 1 base and J 6 bases; bases outside gene matches: 16. CDR3 length: 17 amino acids. Germline lookup yields CDR1 SGHNT and CDR2 YYREEE (reference sequence).

This clone was recorded a few times. The V and J genes are TRBV11-3 and TRBJ2-3; D ambiguous. This CDR3 is built from 14 residues. V was cut by 1 base and J by 4 bases, with 9 bases left in between. In germline, CDR1 is SGHNT, CDR2 YENEEA. The CDR3 loop reads CASSLVGGSDTQYF. CDR3 nucleotides: TGTGCCAGCAGCTTAGTAGGCGGATCAGATACGCAGTATTTT.

The chain recombines TRBV5-4 with TRBJ1-1; weak D call: TRBD1 (5 bases). V dropped 4 bases and J dropped 0 bases, with 10 bases sitting between them. This CDR3 has 14 amino acids. CDR1 SGHNT and CDR2 YYREEE come from the germline V gene (reference sequence). This CDR3 reads CASSEGLLNTEAFF. In DNA form, the CDR3 reads TGTGCCAGCAGCGAGGGACTTTTGAACACTGAAGCTTTCTTT.

This clone was observed a few times. The chain is built from TRBV19 and TRBJ2-5; D remains unclear. The CDR3 is 11 residues long. Trimming shortened V by 8 bases and J by 2 bases, and 6 bases separated the two germline ends. CDR1 and CDR2 (germline): LNHDA, SQIVND (reference sequence). In nucleotides, the CDR3 is TGTGCCAGTGGGATTCAAGAGACCCAGTACTTC. This translates into CASGIQETQYF.